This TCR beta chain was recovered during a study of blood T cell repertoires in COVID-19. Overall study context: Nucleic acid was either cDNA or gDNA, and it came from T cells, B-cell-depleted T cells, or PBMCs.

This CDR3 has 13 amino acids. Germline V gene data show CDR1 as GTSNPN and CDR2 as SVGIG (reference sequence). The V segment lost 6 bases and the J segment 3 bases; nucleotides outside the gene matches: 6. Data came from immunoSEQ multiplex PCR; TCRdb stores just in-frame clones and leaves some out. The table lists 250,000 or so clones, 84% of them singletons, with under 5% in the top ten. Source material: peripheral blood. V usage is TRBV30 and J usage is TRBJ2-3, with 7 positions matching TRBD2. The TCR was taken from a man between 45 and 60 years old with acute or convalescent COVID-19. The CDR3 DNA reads TGTGCCTGCCCCGGGGGAGGGACAGATACGCAGTATTTT. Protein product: CACPGGGTDTQYF.